Presented here are 22 T cell receptor beta chains from one specimen sequenced in a study of T cell repertoires in aging, cancer and after chemotherapy. The template was genomic DNA from peripheral blood, not RNA. Multiplex touch-down PCR with TRB-A/B primers amplified rearranged V-D-J TRB sequences. TCRdb re-analysed the multiplex PCR reads in MiXCR, keeping a single row per CDR3 protein. Of roughly 2,000 distinct CDR3 sequences listed, around 34% are singletons. Sequenced input: blood. These receptors all stem from a human donor with a solid tumor.

The chain employs TRBV10-3 and TRBJ1-1, with D tentatively TRBD1 (5 bases). Germline CDR1 and CDR2: ENHRY and SYGVKD. The CDR3 loop spans 13 amino acids. The ends were cut back, 2 bases at V and 1 base at J, with 5 bases in the middle. CDR3 protein: CAISEGGNTEAFF. As DNA, the CDR3 is TGTGCCATCAGTGAGGGGGGGAACACTGAAGCTTTCTTT.

The chain has TRBV11-2 and TRBJ2-2, with D possibly matching TRBD2 (6 bases). This CDR3 has 13 residues. Germline-derived CDR1 and CDR2 are SGHAT and FQNNGV. Between the trimmed V and J ends, which lost 3 bases and 11 bases, there was a span of 13 bases. Here the CDR3 DNA reads TGTGCCAGCAGCTTGGCGGGGTCGCCCGAGCTGTTTTTT. Protein: CASSLAGSPELFF.

The chain couples TRBV6-5 to TRBJ1-5; TRBD1 is a possible D gene (6 bases). V lost 2 bases and J 7 bases, leaving 27 bases between the germline ends. Per the germline V gene, CDR1 is MNHEY and CDR2 is SVGAGI. The CDR3 is made up of 19 amino acids. CDR3 residues: CASSYPPGHAGFDGQPQHF. Here the CDR3 DNA reads TGTGCCAGCAGTTACCCTCCGGGACACGCTGGGTTCGATGGGCAGCCCCAGCATTTT.

The V and J genes are TRBV7-9 and TRBJ2-7; 10 bases align to TRBD1. This CDR3 region has 15 residues. J lost 3 bases, V lost 6 bases, and 8 bases had no gene match. Germline V gives CDR1 SEHNR, CDR2 FQNEAQ (reference sequence). The CDR3 sequence: CASSPSGTGVYEQYF. The DNA for the CDR3 is TGTGCCAGCAGTCCATCCGGGACAGGGGTCTACGAGCAGTACTTC.

This clonotype is large. This chain connects TRBV29-1 to TRBJ2-7; 9 nucleotides match TRBD1. The V gene's germline CDR1 is SQVTM and CDR2 ANQGSEA. Germline trimming cut 0 bases from V and 5 bases from J; bases unmatched to any gene: 5. The CDR3 contains 14 residues. The CDR3: CSVEDVGQGNEQYF. As DNA, the CDR3 is TGCAGCGTTGAAGATGTCGGACAGGGGAACGAGCAGTACTTC.

Of note for this clonotype: A much larger clonotype is one base distant, so this may be a read error. J is TRBJ2-1 and V is TRBV29-1; TRBD1 aligns across 7 bases. The CDR3 covers 16 residues. Germline V gene sequence: CDR1 SQVTM, CDR2 ANQGSEA. CDR3 region: CSTTTPRDSSYNKQFF. In DNA form, the CDR3 reads TGCAGTACTACGACCCCCCGGGACAGCTCCTACAATAAGCAGTTCTTC.

The chain carries TRBV19 and TRBJ1-5; 7 positions match TRBD2. TRBJ2-3 explains the end of the DNA better; the J call may be wrong. Germline V gene lookup returns CDR1 LNHDA and CDR2 SQIVND (reference sequence). The CDR3 totals 14 residues. The CDR3 nucleotides read TGTGCCAGTACTGAGCGGGGAGTCACAGATACGCAGTATTTT. Its protein is CASTERGVTDTQYF.

This clonotype appeared a few times. J is TRBJ2-6 and V is TRBV5-4, with a weak D call TRBD1 (6 bases). Germline lookup yields CDR1 SGHNT and CDR2 YYREEE (reference sequence). CDR3 length: 15 amino acids. V lost 1 base and J lost 1, with 6 bases in between. The CDR3: CASSLQGSGANVLTF. In DNA, the CDR3 is TGTGCCAGCAGCTTGCAGGGGTCTGGGGCCAACGTCCTGACTTTC.

The chain carries TRBV19 and TRBJ2-2, with D tentatively TRBD1 or TRBD2 (6 bases each). In germline, CDR1 is LNHDA, CDR2 SQIVND (reference sequence). V lost 0 bases and J lost 6, with 17 bases in between. The CDR3 length is 17 residues. The CDR3 region has the DNA TGTGCCAGTAGTATAGATCTGGGGGGCGATCCGTCCGGGGAGCTGTTTTTT. Translated, it gives CASSIDLGGDPSGELFF.

The V and J genes are TRBV7-6 and TRBJ1-2; TRBD1 aligns across 8 bases. Trimming cost V 3 bases and J 3 bases; bases outside gene matches: 3. The germline V gene encodes CDR1 SGHVS and CDR2 FNYEAQ. The CDR3 runs 14 residues. In nucleotides, the CDR3 is TGTGCCAGCAGCTTGGCAGGGGGCTACTATGGCTACACCTTC. This translates into CASSLAGGYYGYTF.

V gene TRBV19 combines with J gene TRBJ1-2; D not certain. In germline, CDR1 is LNHDA, CDR2 SQIVND (reference sequence). The CDR3 consists of 11 residues. Trimming cost V 8 bases and J 5 bases, with 9 bases left between them. CDR3 bases: TGTGCCAGTTCAGACCTGTATGGCTACACCTTC. Its translation is CASSDLYGYTF.

Relative to its sample, this clonotype is medium-sized (0.01 to 0.1%). This sequence joins TRBV6-1 and TRBJ2-3; 14 nucleotides line up with TRBD2. J gave up 4 bases and V 5 bases, and 2 bases lay outside the gene matches. The CDR3 runs 15 residues. CDR1 and CDR2 (germline): MNHNS, SASEGT. The CDR3 loop reads CASSPTSGGADTQYF. The CDR3 DNA sequence: TGTGCCAGCAGTCCGACTAGCGGGGGGGCAGATACGCAGTATTTT.

By sample fraction, this clonotype is medium-sized. The chain recombines TRBV29-1 with TRBJ1-1; D remains ambiguous. Germline CDR1 reads SQVTM; CDR2 reads ANQGSEA. The CDR3 sequence is 11 residues long. Trimming took 3 bases from V and 4 from J, leaving 6 bases between them. The CDR3 protein is CSVETATEAFF. The CDR3 DNA is TGCAGCGTTGAGACGGCCACTGAAGCTTTCTTT.

By share, this clonotype ranks as large. J is TRBJ2-3 and V is TRBV30; 8 bases agree with TRBD2. The V and J ends lost 1 base and 1 base, in that order; junction bases with no gene match: 13. Germline assignment: CDR1 GTSNPN and CDR2 SVGIG (reference sequence). CDR3 length: 18 amino acids. CDR3 loop: CAWSGPTRQTSGTDTQYF. The CDR3 region has the DNA TGTGCCTGGAGTGGCCCAACCCGCCAGACTAGCGGCACAGATACGCAGTATTTT.

The genes are TRBV20-1 and TRBJ2-3; the D is unclear. The germline CDR1 and CDR2 sequences are DFQATT and SNEGSKA (reference sequence). The CDR3 extends over 14 amino acids. V was trimmed by 5 bases and J by 0 bases, leaving 12 bases between them. The CDR3 sequence: CSAYPGHSTDTQYF. The CDR3, as DNA: TGCAGTGCTTATCCAGGTCACAGCACAGATACGCAGTATTTT.

The CDR3, as DNA: TGTGCCAGCACCCTGAGCAGGGGAGGTGAAAAACTGTTTTTT. It codes for CASTLSRGGEKLFF. The V and J genes are TRBV12-3 or TRBV12-4 and TRBJ1-4; D is possibly TRBD1 (6 bases). CDR3 length: 14 residues. The V gene lost 7 bases and the J gene lost 7 bases, with 16 bases spanning the gap.

A few counts support this clonotype. The chain carries TRBV6-1 and TRBJ2-3; a weak D match, TRBD2 (6 bases). Per the germline V gene, CDR1 is MNHNS and CDR2 is SASEGT. V shed 7 bases and J shed 2 bases, with 22 bases lying between them. CDR3 size: 17 residues. CDR3: CASNHPREGGVTDTQYF. In DNA form, the CDR3 reads TGTGCCAGCAATCACCCTAGGGAAGGCGGGGTCACAGATACGCAGTATTTT.

Sample share makes this clonotype large. The V call is TRBV30, the J call TRBJ2-6; TRBD1 might be the D (6 bases). The length of the CDR3 is 16 residues. V lost 5 bases, J lost 2 bases, and 16 bases lay in between. Germline CDR1 reads GTSNPN; CDR2 reads SVGIG (reference sequence). The CDR3 reads CAWESRGSTGANVLTF. In DNA form, the CDR3 reads TGTGCCTGGGAGTCCAGGGGATCGACTGGGGCCAACGTCCTGACTTTC.

This rearrangement joins TRBV19 to TRBJ1-2; TRBD1 might be the D (5 bases). Per the germline V gene, CDR1 is LNHDA and CDR2 is SQIVND (reference sequence). CDR3 length: 15 amino acids. The ends were cut back, 4 bases at V and 3 bases at J, with 15 bases in the middle. The CDR3 sequence: CASSKEGPPYYGYTF. DNA for the CDR3: TGTGCCAGTAGTAAAGAGGGACCCCCCTACTATGGCTACACCTTC.

V is TRBV5-4 and J is TRBJ2-7; tentatively, D is TRBD1 (5 bases). Per the germline V gene, CDR1 is SGHNT and CDR2 is YYREEE (reference sequence). The CDR3 is 18 amino acids. Trimming took off 1 base at V and 5 bases at J, with 25 bases between the two ends. The chain's CDR3 is CASSLLPETATDRHEQYF. DNA for the CDR3: TGTGCCAGCAGCTTGCTTCCTGAGACAGCAACTGACAGACACGAGCAGTACTTC.

This clonotype was seen only a few times. V usage is TRBV6-6 and J usage is TRBJ1-2, with D possibly being TRBD1 (6 bases). The V gene's germline CDR1 is MNHNY and CDR2 SVGAGI (reference sequence). Trimming shortened V by 7 bases and J by 3 bases, and 18 bases separated the two germline ends. This CDR3 region has 15 residues. The CDR3 is CASTQEDRRDYGYTF. The CDR3 nucleotides read TGTGCCAGCACTCAAGAAGACAGGAGGGACTATGGCTACACCTTC.

The CDR3 bases are TGCGCCAGCAGCCAAGATGAGACTAGCGGCAATGAGCAGTTCTTC. Translation gives CASSQDETSGNEQFF. The genes are TRBV4-3 and TRBJ2-1; 9 bases agree with TRBD2. V dropped 0 bases and J dropped 6; count of bases not matched to a gene: 3. Germline loops: CDR1 LGHNA, CDR2 YSLEER. CDR3 size: 15 residues.